Each of the 26 T cell receptor beta chains below was sequenced from the same sample in a study of CD8+ T cells in alopecia areata. Reverse transcription of extracted RNA yielded cDNA, which provided the sequencing template. The repertoire was sequenced with immunoSEQ multiplex PCR; TCRdb's copy has only in-frame clones and lacks some. The sample contains 30,000 to 40,000 clones, around 57% of which appear only once. For about 5 of the biomarker-study patients, the CD4+ cells were further sorted so as to obtain CD25+CD127- cells. Sequences were obtained from CD4+ Tregs sorted from blood. The source is a human donor with alopecia areata.

The J gene is TRBJ2-7, the V gene TRBV5-1; perhaps D is TRBD1 or TRBD2 (5 bases each). The germline V gene has CDR1 SGHRS and CDR2 YFSETQ. Trimming pared 0 bases from V and 3 bases from J, leaving 10 bases between. This CDR3 spans 14 amino acids. This CDR3 is CASSLGGPVYEQYF. As DNA, the CDR3 is TGCGCCAGCAGCTTGGGGGGACCTGTCTACGAGCAGTACTTC.

The rearrangement uses TRBV7-2 and TRBJ1-2; 7 nucleotides match TRBD1. CDR3 size: 13 residues. J lost 4 bases, V lost 3 bases, and 2 bases had no gene match. Germline V gene lookup returns CDR1 SGHTA and CDR2 FQGNSA. CDR3 loop: CASSLGQIYGYTF. In DNA, the CDR3 is TGTGCCAGCAGCTTGGGACAGATCTATGGCTACACCTTC.

This clone was picked up a small number of times. The chain links TRBV28 to TRBJ1-5; perhaps TRBD1 as D (5 bases). Germline loops: CDR1 MDHEN, CDR2 SYDVKM. Trimming cost V 2 bases and J 9 bases, with 14 bases left between them. The CDR3 spans 14 residues. The CDR3 DNA sequence: TGTGCCAGCAGTTTAGGGACCAACCTGGGGCCCCAGCATTTT. It yields the protein CASSLGTNLGPQHF.

This chain joins TRBV29-1 and TRBJ2-5; 12 bases are shared with TRBD2. This CDR3 spans 13 amino acids. In germline, CDR1 is SQVTM, CDR2 ANQGSEA. V gave up 7 bases and J gave up 7 bases; unmatched junction bases: 7. The CDR3: CSAGTSGLGTQYF. Written as DNA, the CDR3 is TGCAGCGCGGGGACTAGCGGGCTCGGGACCCAGTACTTC.

This chain connects TRBV11-2 to TRBJ2-7; D might be TRBD2 (5 bases). CDR3 length: 14 residues. Germline CDR1 SGHAT, CDR2 FQNNGV. Trimming shortened V by 2 bases and J by 3 bases, and 11 bases separated the two germline ends. The CDR3 here is CASSLSGGLYEQYF. CDR3 coding DNA: TGTGCCAGCAGCTTATCGGGCGGACTCTACGAGCAGTACTTC.

The rearrangement uses TRBV6-5 and TRBJ2-3, with 8 bases fitting TRBD2. Unmatched junction bases numbered 0, after V lost 0 bases and J lost 1 base. Germline V lookup: CDR1 MNHEY, CDR2 SVGAGI. The CDR3 contains 15 residues. CDR3 protein: CASSYSSGGTDTQYF. The CDR3 DNA sequence: TGTGCCAGCAGTTACTCTAGCGGGGGCACAGATACGCAGTATTTT.

V usage is TRBV5-4 and J usage is TRBJ2-7, with D unclear. The ends were cut back, 1 base at V and 1 base at J, with 9 bases in the middle. The CDR3 loop spans 14 amino acids. The V gene's germline CDR1 is SGHNT and CDR2 YYREEE (reference sequence). This CDR3 reads CASSLRDGSYEQYF. The CDR3 DNA reads TGTGCCAGCAGCTTGAGAGACGGATCCTACGAGCAGTACTTC. Using reference TRBV5-4 and TRBJ2-7 for the parts outside the CDR3, the full variable domain is ETGVTQSPTHLIKTRGQQVTLRCSSQSGHNTVSWYQQALGQGPQFIFQYYREEENGRGNFPPRFSGLQFPNYSSELNVNALELDDSALYLCASSLRDGSYEQYFGPGTRLTVT.

CDR3 bases: TGCGCCAGCAGCAATGACAGGGGGGCCTATGGCTACACCTTC. Translating it yields CASSNDRGAYGYTF. The chain combines TRBV5-1 with TRBJ1-2; 9 bases align to TRBD1. The CDR3 contains 14 residues. Germline lookup yields CDR1 SGHRS and CDR2 YFSETQ. Trimming at V came to 4 bases and at J to 4 bases, leaving 5 bases not matched to a gene.

In DNA, the CDR3 is TGTGCCAGCAGCGGGGGCACAGGGTATTCCCCCACCCGAGCGCAGTATTTT. It translates to CASSGGTGYSPTRAQYF. The genes are TRBV9 and TRBJ2-3, with D tentatively TRBD1 (6 bases). Germline V gene data show CDR1 as SGDLS and CDR2 as YYNGEE. The CDR3 runs to 17 residues. V lost 3 bases and J lost 10, with 27 bases in between.

The chain recombines TRBV28 with TRBJ1-2; 9 bases line up with TRBD1. The germline V gene encodes CDR1 MDHEN and CDR2 SYDVKM. V was clipped by 6 bases and J by 2 bases; unmatched bases: 13. The CDR3 has 17 residues. The CDR3 DNA reads as TGTGCCAGCAGGATGATGGGGACAGGGTGGAACAACTATGGCTACACCTTC. As protein: CASRMMGTGWNNYGYTF.

Written as DNA, the CDR3 is TGTGCCAGCTCATCTAACAGGTGGCCCTACGAGCAGTACTTC. Translated, it gives CASSSNRWPYEQYF. The rearrangement links TRBV18 to TRBJ2-7; weak D call: TRBD1 (5 bases). Per the germline V gene, CDR1 is KGHSH and CDR2 is LQKENI. V was cut by 5 bases and J by 2 bases, with 13 bases left in between. The CDR3 is made up of 14 amino acids.

This chain joins TRBV5-1 and TRBJ2-3; no firm D call. V lost 3 bases to trimming and J lost 2 bases, with 1 base between them. The CDR3 contains 11 residues. Per germline, CDR1 SGHRS and CDR2 YFSETQ. CDR3 nucleotide sequence: TGCGCCAGCAGCTCCACAGATACGCAGTATTTT. Its protein product is CASSSTDTQYF.

This clone has only a few counts. The rearrangement joins TRBV9 to TRBJ2-3; D call uncertain. Trimming took 7 bases from V and 3 from J, leaving 15 bases between them. The CDR3 consists of 14 residues. Germline CDR1 SGDLS, CDR2 YYNGEE. CDR3 sequence: CASSRGRRTDTQYF. For the CDR3, the DNA is TGTGCCAGCTCGAGAGGACGGAGAACAGATACGCAGTATTTT.

The chain joins TRBV4-3 to TRBJ2-3; no firm D call. Per germline, CDR1 LGHNA and CDR2 YSLEER. The CDR3 spans 13 residues. V lost 3 bases, J lost 4 bases, and 8 bases lay in between. This CDR3 reads CASSQGLSDTQYF. DNA for the CDR3: TGCGCCAGCAGCCAGGGTTTATCAGATACGCAGTATTTT.

The rearrangement joins TRBV7-2 to TRBJ2-7, with D maybe TRBD1 (6 bases). The CDR3 extends over 15 amino acids. Trimming took 3 bases from V and 3 from J, leaving 15 bases between them. From germline, CDR1 is SGHTA and CDR2 FQGNSA. The CDR3: CASSFPQGWNYEQYF. CDR3 sequence (DNA): TGTGCCAGCAGCTTCCCACAGGGTTGGAACTACGAGCAGTACTTC.

This rearrangement joins TRBV27 to TRBJ1-6; TRBD1 aligns across 7 bases. The CDR3 sequence is 14 residues long. Germline assignment: CDR1 MNHEY and CDR2 SMNVEV (reference sequence). The J segment lost 10 bases and the V segment lost 5 bases, leaving 8 bases of the junction unmatched. CDR3 DNA: TGTGCCAGCAGTGGGGTCAGGGGGAGATCACCCCTCCACTTT. This encodes CASSGVRGRSPLHF.

The V and J genes are TRBV28 and TRBJ2-7; D tentatively fits TRBD1 or TRBD2 (6 bases each). This CDR3 is 14 amino acids long. The germline CDR1 and CDR2 sequences are MDHEN and SYDVKM. V was cut by 6 bases and J by 6 bases, with 18 bases left in between. The DNA of the CDR3 is TGTGCCAGCAGCCCCTGGGGAGAGGGGGGCGAGCAGTACTTC. Protein product: CASSPWGEGGEQYF.

The gene calls are TRBV4-3 and TRBJ2-1; 9 nucleotides line up with TRBD2. This CDR3 has 16 amino acids. Looked up from germline, CDR1 is LGHNA and CDR2 is YSLEER. J lost 7 bases, V lost 4 bases, and 11 bases had no gene match. The CDR3 DNA is TGCGCCAGCAGCCTAGGAGGCGGGGGGGGGAAGAATGAGCAGTTCTTC. It specifies CASSLGGGGGKNEQFF.

This clone showed up just a few times. The J gene is TRBJ2-1, the V gene TRBV11-2; D remains unclear. The germline gives CDR1 SGHAT, CDR2 FQNNGV. The CDR3 spans 13 residues. Trimming shortened V by 3 bases and J by 10 bases, and 13 bases separated the two germline ends. The CDR3 DNA follows: TGTGCCAGCAGCTTCGGTCAAGGTCTAGAGCAGTTCTTC. This translates into CASSFGQGLEQFF.

The chain carries TRBV25-1 and TRBJ2-5; 8 bases are shared with TRBD1. In germline, CDR1 is MGHDK, CDR2 SYGVNS. V lost 6 bases, J lost 1 base, and 4 bases stayed unmatched. The CDR3 covers 14 residues. The CDR3 is CASSLGQGQETQYF. As DNA, the CDR3 is TGTGCCAGCAGCCTAGGACAGGGCCAAGAGACCCAGTACTTC. Complete variable domain (other parts from reference TRBV25-1 and TRBJ2-5): EADIYQTPRYLVIGTGKKITLECSQTMGHDKMYWYQQDPGMELHLIHYSYGVNSTEKGDLSSESTVSRIRTEHFPLTLESARPSHTSQYLCASSLGQGQETQYFGPGTRLLVL.

V is TRBV7-3 and J is TRBJ2-3, with D unclear. V was trimmed by 1 base and J by 0 bases, leaving 5 bases between them. Looked up from germline, CDR1 is SGHTA and CDR2 is FQGTGA. The CDR3 runs 14 residues. The DNA of the CDR3 is TGTGCCAGCAGCTTAAGTGCCAGCACAGATACGCAGTATTTT. It is translated as CASSLSASTDTQYF.

The chain joins TRBV6-5 to TRBJ2-5; no firm D call. The CDR3 length is 15 residues. CDR1 is MNHEY, CDR2 SVGAGI, per germline. Trimming removed 0 bases at V and 5 bases at J, with 13 bases between. The CDR3 DNA follows: TGTGCCAGCAGTTACTCGTGGCTCGAGAAGGAGACCCAGTACTTC. Translated, it gives CASSYSWLEKETQYF.

CDR3: CASSLGWRYSPSTDTQYF. In nucleotides, the CDR3 is TGTGCCAGCAGCTTAGGGTGGCGGTACAGCCCCTCCACAGATACGCAGTATTTT. The chain recombines TRBV7-9 with TRBJ2-3; D gene uncertain. The V and J ends lost 1 base and 2 bases respectively, with 19 bases between them. Per the germline V gene, CDR1 is SEHNR and CDR2 is FQNEAQ (reference sequence). CDR3 size: 18 residues.

The V gene is TRBV7-2, the J gene TRBJ2-1; 9 nucleotides align to TRBD1. J lost 2 bases, V lost 3 bases, and 2 bases had no gene match. The CDR3 has 15 residues. Per germline, CDR1 SGHTA and CDR2 FQGNSA. The CDR3 loop reads CASSFGQGTYNEQFF. Here the CDR3 DNA reads TGTGCCAGCAGCTTTGGACAGGGGACCTACAATGAGCAGTTCTTC.

This clone was seen a handful of times. This rearrangement joins TRBV7-2 to TRBJ2-1, with D hard to call. The V end lost 4 bases, the J end lost 10 bases, and 14 bases lay between the germline ends. The CDR3 has 13 residues. Germline loops: CDR1 SGHTA, CDR2 FQGNSA. The CDR3 coding sequence is TGTGCCAGCAGCTCCGGCTCTTTTGGAGAGCAGTTCTTC. It specifies CASSSGSFGEQFF.

The chain couples TRBV10-1 to TRBJ2-6; the D call may be TRBD1 or TRBD2 (5 bases each). The V gene lost 0 bases and the J gene lost 3 bases, with 6 bases spanning the gap. The CDR3 totals 15 residues. Germline values: CDR1 WNHNN, CDR2 SYGVQD (reference sequence). CDR3 nucleotides: TGCGCCAGCAGTGAGTCGGGGGTTGGGGCCAACGTCCTGACTTTC. This sequence encodes CASSESGVGANVLTF.